This TCR beta chain was found in a study of CD4 T cells in relation to SARS-CoV-2 and coronaviruses. Across the study: ViraFEST: approximately 10-day antigen culture of PBMCs, then TCR beta CDR3 sequencing. Controls used an HIV-1 Nef peptide pool or no peptide.

Germline-derived CDR1 and CDR2 are SGHAT and FQNNGV. The V end lost 2 bases, the J end lost 4 bases, and 5 bases lay between the germline ends. This CDR3 contains 12 residues. CD4+ T cells from unexposed donors were obtained before the COVID-19 pandemic (2011-2018). CD4+ T cells were isolated from the cells after 10 days of culture. Cells permitting, SARS-CoV-2 S/N and four cold-coronavirus spikes were tested on unexposed-donor CD4+ T cells. On this clone: As yet, its antigen is unknown.

TCRdb's copy holds only in-frame clones and misses some; the assay was immunoSEQ multiplex PCR. The table has some 16,000 clones, roughly four fifths seen once; the top ten hold about two fifths. Material for sequencing was CD4+ T cells from PBMCs, cultured in vitro. The V call is TRBV11-2, the J call TRBJ1-1; D is uncertain. This TCR derives from a human donor in good health. Here the CDR3 reads CASSLSGTEAFF. The CDR3 nucleotides read TGTGCCAGCAGCTTATCCGGCACTGAAGCTTTCTTT.